This T cell receptor beta chain appears in the sequencing data of a study of OX40 agonist ivuxolimab in advanced cancers. The wider study: Enrollees could have had prior anti-PD-1, anti-PD-L1 or anti-CTLA-4 therapy, which 30% to 50% had received. One hepatocellular carcinoma and two cutaneous melanoma patients partially responded.

V trimming: 4 bases; J trimming: 6 bases; junction bases outside the gene matches: 3. Germline assignment: CDR1 MNHEY and CDR2 SVGAGI. The CDR3 is made up of 14 amino acids. For this clone: The antigen remains unidentified.

The protocol was immunoSEQ multiplex PCR, while the TCRdb copy is restricted to in-frame clones and leaves out a portion. The sample records approximately 58,000 clones, 82% being singletons. General study points: The CD4+ and CD8+ T cells in the blood had expanded clonally by week 6 at 0.1 to 3.0 mg/kg. People who partly responded at 0.1-3.0 mg/kg had some of the least clonal expansion seen.

The receptor comes from an adult with an advanced solid tumor such as melanoma, head and neck, liver or kidney cancer. The source was CD4+ or CD8+ T cells sorted from blood, collected in a trial of the OX40 agonist ivuxolimab. The V gene is TRBV6-5, the J gene TRBJ1-5, with 10 bases matching TRBD1. CDR3 in amino acids: CASSSGTGAQPQHF. The DNA of the CDR3 is TGTGCCAGCAGTTCCGGGACAGGGGCTCAGCCCCAGCATTTT.